This T cell receptor beta chain was identified in a study of blood T cell repertoires in COVID-19. Study background: Donors in the United States, Italy and Spain gave samples during acute or convalescent COVID-19. PBMCs, B-cell-depleted T cells, or T cells were the source of the cDNA or gDNA that made up the material.

Germline V lookup: CDR1 SGHVS, CDR2 FQNEAQ. This CDR3 is 14 amino acids long. Unmatched junction bases numbered 12, after V lost 8 bases and J lost 5 bases. Per the original data handling: Reference gene primers were amplified, and this amplification served to estimate nucleated cell counts. TCRdb's copy holds only in-frame clones and misses some; the assay was immunoSEQ multiplex PCR. The V and J calls and clone size were taken over from that table, and D and trimming were inferred from the DNA. The data contain hundreds of thousands of clones, 75% to 90% of them singletons. The chain has TRBV7-8 and TRBJ2-7; 7 bases fit TRBD2. Sequencing was done on a sample of peripheral blood. The sequence derives from a man aged 18 to 29 with COVID-19, enrolled during active disease. The CDR3 spells CASSAGGSYHEQYF. As DNA, the CDR3 is TGTGCCAGCTCCGCCGGGGGGAGCTACCACGAGCAGTACTTC.